This is a list of T cell receptor beta chains from one sample in a study of technical replicates of blood from several donors. The method was immunoSEQ multiplex PCR; TCRdb's version includes in-frame clones alone and lacks a portion of them. The sample lists 60,000 to 95,000 clones, roughly 91% occurring once. Material: T cells isolated from PBMCs. These receptors came from a human donor in good health. Some clones in this sample may be carry-over from other donors' samples. Each CDR3 is given with its conserved first and last residue. The order of the fields is clone size, V gene, CDR3 length, D gene, J gene, CDR3 protein, CDR3 DNA. The D gene is left open where the match is weak. Clone size is given for some rows only: seen once, a few or many times, or a class if the clone is expanded.

>-|TRBV18|17|-|TRBJ2-5
CASSPPGWRAYQETQYF
TGTGCCAGCTCACCACCGGGATGGAGGGCGTACCAAGAGACCCAGTACTTC
>-|TRBV4-1|13|-|TRBJ1-1
CASSLFEAGEAFF
TGCGCCAGCAGCCTCTTCGAAGCGGGGGAAGCTTTCTTT
>once|TRBV7-6|15|TRBD2|TRBJ2-3
CASTSLAGNTDTQYF
TGTGCCAGCACCTCACTAGCGGGAAACACAGATACGCAGTATTTT
>-|TRBV5-4|14|TRBD1|TRBJ2-3
CASSLGGGEDTQYF
TGTGCCAGCAGCTTGGGAGGGGGCGAGGATACGCAGTATTTT
>-|TRBV14|17|TRBD2|TRBJ2-7
CASSQDSLSSGSYEQYF
TGTGCCAGCAGCCAAGATTCGCTGTCTAGCGGATCCTACGAGCAGTACTTC
>-|TRBV11-2|16|TRBD2|TRBJ2-7
CASSLVTSGPSYEQYF
TGTGCCAGCAGCTTAGTGACTAGCGGGCCCTCCTACGAGCAGTACTTC
>-|TRBV5-1|15|TRBD2|TRBJ2-3
CASSLPGLGADTQYF
TGCGCCAGCAGCTTACCGGGACTAGGTGCAGATACGCAGTATTTT
>once|TRBV5-1|14|-|TRBJ2-1
CASRSRRDTGEQFF
TGCGCCAGCAGATCGCGGCGGGATACCGGTGAGCAGTTCTTC
>-|TRBV29-1|14|TRBD2|TRBJ2-7
CSVGISGDSYEQYF
TGCAGCGTTGGGATCAGCGGGGACTCCTACGAGCAGTACTTC
>-|TRBV15|17|TRBD2|TRBJ2-5
CATSRGGASGRTETQYF
TGTGCCACCAGCAGAGGGGGGGCTAGCGGGAGGACAGAGACCCAGTACTTC
>-|TRBV18|16|TRBD2|TRBJ2-7
CASSPPHGSGRGGQYF
TGTGCCAGCTCACCCCCCCACGGCAGCGGGAGGGGGGGGCAGTACTTC
>once|TRBV6-1|12|-|TRBJ2-7
CASSQGSYEQYF
TGTGCCAGCAGTCAGGGGAGCTACGAGCAGTACTTC
>-|TRBV7-6|15|TRBD2|TRBJ2-7
CASSLVAGVPYEQYF
TGTGCCAGCAGCTTAGTAGCGGGAGTACCCTACGAGCAGTACTTC
>-|TRBV28|15|TRBD1|TRBJ2-7
CASSTGQVIAYEQYF
TGTGCCAGCAGTACGGGACAGGTGATTGCCTACGAGCAGTACTTC
>-|TRBV28|15|-|TRBJ1-1
CASSPPLARDTEAFF
TGTGCCAGCAGTCCCCCTTTGGCCAGGGACACTGAAGCTTTCTTT
>-|TRBV4-2|12|-|TRBJ2-1
CASSRQSHEQFF
TGTGCCAGCAGCCGACAGAGCCATGAGCAGTTCTTC
>once|TRBV29-1|13|TRBD1|TRBJ2-7
CSASDRFAYEQYF
TGCAGCGCCTCGGACAGGTTTGCCTACGAGCAGTACTTC
>-|TRBV9|15|TRBD2|TRBJ2-3
CASSLGLAGADTQYF
TGTGCCAGCAGCTTAGGGCTAGCGGGAGCAGATACGCAGTATTTT
>once|TRBV12-5|14|TRBD2|TRBJ2-1
CASGLAGGQDEQFF
TGTGCTAGTGGGTTAGCGGGAGGGCAGGATGAGCAGTTCTTC
>-|TRBV5-1|13|-|TRBJ2-3
CASSSLLLDTQYF
TGCGCCAGCAGTTCGTTACTCCTTGATACGCAGTATTTT
>-|TRBV27|15|TRBD1|TRBJ1-3
CASGDRYGSGNTIYF
TGTGCCAGCGGGGACAGGTACGGCTCTGGAAACACCATATATTTT
>-|TRBV5-1|17|TRBD1|TRBJ2-5
CASSYRQGRSPQETQYF
TGCGCCAGCAGCTACCGACAGGGGAGATCTCCCCAAGAGACCCAGTACTTC
>-|TRBV5-8|15|-|TRBJ1-5
CASSLEVGVGQPQHF
TGTGCCAGCAGCTTGGAAGTAGGGGTAGGACAGCCCCAGCATTTT
>-|TRBV27|13|-|TRBJ1-5
CASRRQADQPQHF
TGTGCCAGCAGGAGACAGGCAGATCAGCCCCAGCATTTT
>-|TRBV6-1|15|-|TRBJ1-5
CASNPRTQKDQPQHF
TGTGCCAGCAACCCTAGGACACAAAAAGATCAGCCCCAGCATTTT
>-|TRBV2|15|TRBD2|TRBJ2-7
CASIAGGSLRYEQYF
TGTGCCAGCATAGCGGGGGGCTCCCTTCGCTACGAGCAGTACTTC
>once|TRBV7-9|18|-|TRBJ2-3
CASSLVSSLLVRTDTQYF
TGTGCCAGCAGCTTAGTGAGTTCCCTCTTGGTGCGCACAGATACGCAGTATTTT
>once|TRBV10-3|11|-|TRBJ1-1
CATYNQGEAFF
TGTGCCACCTACAACCAGGGAGAAGCTTTCTTT
>-|TRBV6-5|14|TRBD1|TRBJ1-5
CASSRGFSNQPQHF
TGTGCCAGCAGCAGGGGGTTTAGCAATCAGCCCCAGCATTTT
>-|TRBV7-9|17|TRBD1|TRBJ1-6
CASSLEPPGQARSPLHF
TGTGCCAGCAGCTTAGAGCCTCCGGGACAGGCTCGCTCACCCCTCCACTTT
>-|TRBV6-5|13|TRBD2|TRBJ2-7
CASGTSVSYEQYF
TGTGCCAGCGGGACTAGCGTCTCCTACGAGCAGTACTTC
>-|TRBV2|15|TRBD2|TRBJ2-1
CASKASGSPYNEQFF
TGTGCCAGCAAAGCTAGCGGGAGCCCCTACAATGAGCAGTTCTTC
>-|TRBV6-5|15|TRBD1|TRBJ2-1
CASSSSGTGYNEQFF
TGTGCCAGCAGTTCGTCAGGGACAGGGTACAATGAGCAGTTCTTC
>-|TRBV28|16|-|TRBJ1-3
CASSQRSRVSGNTIYF
TGTGCCAGCAGTCAGAGGTCCAGGGTCTCTGGAAACACCATATATTTT
>-|TRBV6-5|13|-|TRBJ2-2
CATFRGNTGELFF
TGTGCCACCTTCAGGGGGAACACCGGGGAGCTGTTTTTT
>-|TRBV7-8|17|-|TRBJ2-3
CASSPGGVTRSTDTQYF
TGTGCCAGCAGCCCAGGTGGCGTCACCCGGAGCACAGATACGCAGTATTTT
>-|TRBV6-5|15|-|TRBJ2-1
CASSYEGQSYNEQFF
TGTGCCAGCAGTTACGAGGGACAATCGTACAATGAGCAGTTCTTC
>-|TRBV30|15|TRBD2|TRBJ2-3
CAWRGTTYSTDTQYF
TGTGCCTGGAGGGGGACTACCTATAGCACAGATACGCAGTATTTT
>-|TRBV7-9|11|-|TRBJ2-7
CASSWADEQYF
TGTGCCAGCAGCTGGGCTGACGAGCAGTACTTC